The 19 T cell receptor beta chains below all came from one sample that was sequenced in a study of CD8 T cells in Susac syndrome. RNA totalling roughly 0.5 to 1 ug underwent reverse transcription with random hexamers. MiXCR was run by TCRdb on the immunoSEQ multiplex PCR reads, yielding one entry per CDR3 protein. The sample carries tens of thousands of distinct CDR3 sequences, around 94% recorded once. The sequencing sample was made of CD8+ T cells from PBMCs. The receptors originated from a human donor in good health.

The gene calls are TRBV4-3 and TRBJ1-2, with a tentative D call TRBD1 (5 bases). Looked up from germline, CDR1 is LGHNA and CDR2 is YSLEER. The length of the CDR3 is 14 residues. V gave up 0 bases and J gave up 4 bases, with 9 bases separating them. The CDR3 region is CASSQETAFYGYTF. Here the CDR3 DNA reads TGCGCCAGCAGCCAAGAGACAGCATTCTATGGCTACACCTTC.

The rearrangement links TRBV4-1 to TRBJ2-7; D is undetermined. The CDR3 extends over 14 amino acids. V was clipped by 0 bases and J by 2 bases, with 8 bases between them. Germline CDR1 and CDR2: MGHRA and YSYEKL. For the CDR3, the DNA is TGCGCCAGCAGCCAAGATGTCCGAGCCTACGAGCAGTACGTC. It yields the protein CASSQDVRAYEQYV.

The CDR3 protein is CASRFWFRDRLYEQYV. The CDR3 DNA reads as TGTGCCAGCAGGTTTTGGTTCCGGGACCGACTCTACGAGCAGTACGTC. This chain uses TRBV28 with TRBJ2-7; D tentatively fits TRBD1 or TRBD2 (5 bases each). CDR1 and CDR2 from the germline V gene are MDHEN and SYDVKM. The CDR3 has 16 residues. Between the trimmed V and J ends, which lost 6 bases and 3 bases, there was a span of 21 bases.

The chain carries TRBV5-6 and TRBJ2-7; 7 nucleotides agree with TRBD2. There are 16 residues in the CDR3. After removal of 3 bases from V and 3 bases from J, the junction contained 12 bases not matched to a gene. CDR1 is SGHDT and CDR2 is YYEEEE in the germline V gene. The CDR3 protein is CASSSREWSGIYEQYV. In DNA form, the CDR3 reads TGTGCCAGCAGCTCGCGGGAGTGGAGCGGGATCTACGAGCAGTACGTC.

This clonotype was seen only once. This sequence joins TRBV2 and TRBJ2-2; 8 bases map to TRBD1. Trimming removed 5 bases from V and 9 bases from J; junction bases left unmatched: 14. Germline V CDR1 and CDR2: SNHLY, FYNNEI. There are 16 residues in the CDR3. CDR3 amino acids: CASSKPPGQAPRELFF. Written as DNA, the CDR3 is TGTGCCAGCAGTAAACCCCCGGGACAGGCGCCCCGGGAGCTGTTTTTT.

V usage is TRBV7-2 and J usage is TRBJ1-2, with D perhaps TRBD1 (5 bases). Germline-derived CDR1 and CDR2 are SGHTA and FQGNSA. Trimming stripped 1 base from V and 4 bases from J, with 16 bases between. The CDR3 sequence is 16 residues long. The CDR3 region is CASSLGFGDRTYGYTF. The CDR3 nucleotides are TGTGCCAGCAGCTTAGGGTTTGGGGACCGTACCTATGGCTACACCTTC.

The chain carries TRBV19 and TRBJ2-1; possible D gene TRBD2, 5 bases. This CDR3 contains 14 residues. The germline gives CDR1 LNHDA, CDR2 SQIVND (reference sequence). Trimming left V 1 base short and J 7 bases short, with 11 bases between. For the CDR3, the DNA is TGTGCCAGTAGTATAGGTACCGGGAATAATGAGCAGTTCTTC. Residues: CASSIGTGNNEQFF.

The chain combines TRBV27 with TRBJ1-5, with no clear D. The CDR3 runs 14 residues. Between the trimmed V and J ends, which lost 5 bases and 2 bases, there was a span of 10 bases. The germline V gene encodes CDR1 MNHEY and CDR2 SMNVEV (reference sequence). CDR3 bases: TGTGCCAGCAGTCCGCGTATGGGCAATCAGCCCCAGCATTTT. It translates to CASSPRMGNQPQHF.

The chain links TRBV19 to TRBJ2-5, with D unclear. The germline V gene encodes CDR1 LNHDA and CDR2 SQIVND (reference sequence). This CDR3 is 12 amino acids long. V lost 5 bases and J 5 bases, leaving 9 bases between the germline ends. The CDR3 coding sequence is TGTGCCAGTAGTCTTCTAGGTGAGACCCAGTACTTC. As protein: CASSLLGETQYF.

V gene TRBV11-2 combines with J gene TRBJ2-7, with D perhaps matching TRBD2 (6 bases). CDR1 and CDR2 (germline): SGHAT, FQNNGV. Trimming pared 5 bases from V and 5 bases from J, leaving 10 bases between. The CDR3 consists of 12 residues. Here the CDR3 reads CASSPREDEQYV. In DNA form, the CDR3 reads TGTGCCAGCAGCCCTAGGGAGGACGAGCAGTACGTC.

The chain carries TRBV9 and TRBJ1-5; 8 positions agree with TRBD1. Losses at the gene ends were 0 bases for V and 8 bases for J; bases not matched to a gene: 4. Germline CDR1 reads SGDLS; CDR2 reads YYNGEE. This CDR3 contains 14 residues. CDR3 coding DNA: TGTGCCAGCAGCGTAGCACAGGGGGGTGAGCCCCAGCATTTT. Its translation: CASSVAQGGEPQHF.

CDR3 DNA: TGTGCCAGCAGTTTTTGGCCCGCCAATGAGCAGTTCTTC. It specifies CASSFWPANEQFF. The rearrangement links TRBV27 to TRBJ2-1; D is unresolved. Germline CDR1 MNHEY, CDR2 SMNVEV (reference sequence). The V end was cut by 3 bases, the J end by 6 bases, with 9 bases between. CDR3 length: 13 amino acids.

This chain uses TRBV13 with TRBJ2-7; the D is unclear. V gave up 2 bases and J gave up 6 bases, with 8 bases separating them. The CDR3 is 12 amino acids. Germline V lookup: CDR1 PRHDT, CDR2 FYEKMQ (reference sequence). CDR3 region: CASSLSSPEQYF. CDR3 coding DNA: TGTGCCAGCAGCTTATCCTCCCCCGAGCAGTACTTC.

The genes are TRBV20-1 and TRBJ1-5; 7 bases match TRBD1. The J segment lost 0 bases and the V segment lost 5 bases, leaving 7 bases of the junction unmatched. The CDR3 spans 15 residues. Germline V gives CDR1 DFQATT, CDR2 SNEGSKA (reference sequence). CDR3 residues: CSAGDSYYSNQPQHF. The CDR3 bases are TGCAGTGCTGGGGACAGCTATTATAGCAATCAGCCCCAGCATTTT.

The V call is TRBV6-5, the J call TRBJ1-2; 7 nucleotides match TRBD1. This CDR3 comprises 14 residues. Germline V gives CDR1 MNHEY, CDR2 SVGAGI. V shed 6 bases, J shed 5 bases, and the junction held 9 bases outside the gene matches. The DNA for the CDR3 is TGTGCCAGCAGATCTACCGGGACAGAGTATGGCTACACCTTC. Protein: CASRSTGTEYGYTF.

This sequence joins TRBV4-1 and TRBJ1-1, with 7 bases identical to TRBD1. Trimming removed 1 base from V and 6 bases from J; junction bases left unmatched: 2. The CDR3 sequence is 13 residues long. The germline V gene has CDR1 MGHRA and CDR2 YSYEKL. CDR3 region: CASSQGQGAEAFF. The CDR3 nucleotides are TGCGCCAGCAGCCAAGGGCAGGGGGCTGAAGCTTTCTTT.

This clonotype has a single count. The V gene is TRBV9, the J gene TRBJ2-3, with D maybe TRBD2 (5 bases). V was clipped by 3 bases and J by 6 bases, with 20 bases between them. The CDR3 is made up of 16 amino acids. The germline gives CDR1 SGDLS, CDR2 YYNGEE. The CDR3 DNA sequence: TGTGCCAGCAGCGGCAGAGCGGCTCCCTTTGTGGATACGCAGTATTTT. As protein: CASSGRAAPFVDTQYF. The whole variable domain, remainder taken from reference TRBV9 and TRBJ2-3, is DSGVTQTPKHLITATGQRVTLRCSPRSGDLSVYWYQQSLDQGLQFLIQYYNGEERAKGNILERFSAQQFPDLHSELNLSSLELGDSALYFCASSGRAAPFVDTQYFGPGTRLTVL.

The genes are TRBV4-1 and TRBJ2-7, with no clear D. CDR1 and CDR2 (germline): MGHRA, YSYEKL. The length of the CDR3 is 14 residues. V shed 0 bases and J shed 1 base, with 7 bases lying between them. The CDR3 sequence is CASSQEKASYEQYV. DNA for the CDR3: TGCGCCAGCAGCCAAGAAAAGGCGTCCTACGAGCAGTACGTC.

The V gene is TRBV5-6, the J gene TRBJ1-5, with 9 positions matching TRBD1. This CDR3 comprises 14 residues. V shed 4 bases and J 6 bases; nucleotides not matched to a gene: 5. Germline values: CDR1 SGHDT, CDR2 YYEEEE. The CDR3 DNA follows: TGTGCCAGCAGCCGGGACAGGGAAGCTCAGCCCCAGCATTTT. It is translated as CASSRDREAQPQHF.